Following are 11 T cell receptor beta chains from one sample sequenced in a study of response to subunit inactivated influenza vaccine. TCRdb independently ran MiXCR on the RT-PCR reads; one entry per CDR3 protein. The data hold about 780,000 distinct CDR3 sequences, with less than 20% observed a single time. The sample was PBMCs from blood, taken 4 to 6 days after vaccination. All receptors derive from a man between 45 and 60 years old who received an inactivated influenza vaccine.

There are a few counts of this clonotype. The gene calls are TRBV12-3 or TRBV12-4 and TRBJ2-5; D is ambiguous. The V end lost 7 bases, the J end lost 6 bases, and 18 bases lay between the germline ends. The CDR3 is 14 residues long. CDR3 DNA sequence: TGTGCCAGCACCGGAGAAGGAGTTGGGAAGACCCAGTACTTC. Its protein is CASTGEGVGKTQYF.

In this sample, this clonotype turned up many times. In nucleotides, the CDR3 is TGCAGTGCTAGGGGGGCACCGGGCCACACCTACAATGAGCAGTTCTTC. Encoded protein: CSARGAPGHTYNEQFF. The chain uses TRBV20-1 and TRBJ2-1, with D perhaps matching TRBD1 (6 bases). V lost 3 bases, J lost 2 bases, and 17 bases lay in between. Germline V gene lookup returns CDR1 DFQATT and CDR2 SNEGSKA (reference sequence). The CDR3 runs 16 residues.

The table lists this clonotype with many counts. The chain couples TRBV29-1 to TRBJ2-5; a possible D gene is TRBD1 (6 bases). This CDR3 has 15 amino acids. Trimming took 2 bases from V and 5 from J, leaving 18 bases between them. Per germline, CDR1 SQVTM and CDR2 ANQGSEA. The CDR3 DNA follows: TGCAGCGTTGAACCCATACAGGGCTTCTGGGAGACCCAGTACTTC. Encoded protein: CSVEPIQGFWETQYF.

This CDR3 reads CASKNQGRGRSTEAFF. CDR3 bases: TGTGCCAGCAAGAATCAGGGCCGGGGAAGGTCTACTGAAGCTTTCTTT. V and J are TRBV6-1 and TRBJ1-1, with D possibly matching TRBD1 (5 bases). Germline CDR1 reads MNHNS; CDR2 reads SASEGT. Trimming shortened V by 7 bases and J by 5 bases, and 23 bases separated the two germline ends. This CDR3 has 16 residues.

This clonotype was observed a handful of times. The V call is TRBV20-1, the J call TRBJ2-1; D unclear. The CDR3 has 15 amino acids. Germline CDR1 and CDR2: DFQATT and SNEGSKA (reference sequence). With 3 bases removed from V and 0 bases from J, the gap between germline ends came to 12 bases. CDR3 amino acids: CSASTRAYSYNEQFF. The CDR3 DNA is TGCAGTGCTAGTACACGGGCGTACTCCTACAATGAGCAGTTCTTC.

The chain joins TRBV2 to TRBJ1-1; D gene unclear. Germline V lookup: CDR1 SNHLY, CDR2 FYNNEI. Trimming shortened V by 8 bases and J by 0 bases, and 1 base separated the two germline ends. The CDR3 totals 10 residues. The CDR3 coding sequence is TGTGCCAGCGTGAACACTGAAGCTTTCTTT. It translates to CASVNTEAFF.

The chain employs TRBV7-9 and TRBJ1-2; D is unclear. V dropped 3 bases and J dropped 1 base, with 18 bases sitting between them. Germline values: CDR1 SEHNR, CDR2 FQNEAQ (reference sequence). The CDR3 spans 17 residues. The CDR3 bases are TGTGCCAGCAGCTTGGCGAGCGGACGGCTGATTAACTATGGCTACACCTTC. Protein sequence: CASSLASGRLINYGYTF. The whole variable domain, remainder taken from reference TRBV7-9 and TRBJ1-2, is DTGVSQNPRHKITKRGQNVTFRCDPISEHNRLYWYRQTLGQGPEFLTYFQNEAQLEKSRLLSDRFSAERPKGSFSTLEIQRTEQGDSAMYLCASSLASGRLINYGYTFGSGTRLTVV.

This chain links TRBV20-1 with TRBJ2-1; TRBD1 matches 7 bases. Trimming at V came to 6 bases and at J to 3 bases, leaving 5 bases not matched to a gene. CDR1 and CDR2 from the germline V gene are DFQATT and SNEGSKA (reference sequence). This CDR3 contains 13 residues. This chain's CDR3 is CSAIQGIYNEQFF. The CDR3 region has the DNA TGCAGTGCGATACAGGGGATCTACAATGAGCAGTTCTTC.

A few counts support this clonotype. This chain links TRBV12-3 or TRBV12-4 with TRBJ1-1, with D perhaps matching TRBD1 (5 bases). CDR3 size: 14 residues. The V gene lost 7 bases and the J gene lost 2 bases, with 14 bases spanning the gap. CDR3 bases: TGTGCCAGCACTCTGGCAGGGACCAACACTGAAGCTTTCTTT. Translation gives CASTLAGTNTEAFF.

This clonotype was detected many times. The rearrangement links TRBV29-1 to TRBJ2-1; no definite D call. Germline CDR1 SQVTM, CDR2 ANQGSEA. The CDR3 loop spans 14 amino acids. Trimming left V 1 base short and J 7 bases short, with 14 bases between. Written as DNA, the CDR3 is TGCAGCGTTGAAGGTCCGTCGTGGGGAAATGAGCAGTTCTTC. This encodes CSVEGPSWGNEQFF.

This chain uses TRBV7-2 with TRBJ2-2; TRBD2 might be the D (5 bases). The CDR3 is 16 residues long. The V end was cut by 1 base, the J end by 1 base, with 10 bases between. Per the germline V gene, CDR1 is SGHTA and CDR2 is FQGNSA. The CDR3 sequence is CASSLVPRGNTGELFF. Written as DNA, the CDR3 is TGTGCCAGCAGCTTAGTCCCCCGGGGGAACACCGGGGAGCTGTTTTTT.